This T cell receptor (beta chain) derives from a study of T cells after yellow fever vaccination. TCRdb re-analysed the 5' RACE reads in MiXCR, keeping a single row per CDR3 protein. The sample lists 95,000 to 150,000 distinct CDR3 sequences, nearly 7.5% seen once, with 2.5% in the top ten. The CDR3 runs to 15 residues. Germline V CDR1 and CDR2: DFQATT, SNEGSKA (reference sequence). Trimming cost V 4 bases and J 0 bases, with 12 bases left between them. Study-wide findings and caveats: Clones from primary vaccination mostly reappeared after the booster (96% CD4, around 90% CD8). CD4 and CD8 compartments shared a small share of clonotypes, likely from convergent recombination.

In this sample, this clonotype turned up many times. Antigen specificity is unknown. The receptor's source is a man aged 18 to 29 who received the YFV17D yellow fever vaccine. The chain recombines TRBV20-1 with TRBJ2-2; D may be TRBD1 or TRBD2 (5 bases each). Sequenced material: CD4+ T cells sorted from PBMCs, taken 10 to 11 days after the first yellow fever vaccination. CDR3 sequence (DNA): TGCAGTGCTACCCGGGACCCCGCGAACACCGGGGAGCTGTTTTTT. Translation gives CSATRDPANTGELFF.